This TCR beta chain was documented in a study of T-cell memory formation after mild COVID-19. Study findings and constraints: Confirmation of SARS-CoV-2 specificity was lacking for second-wave clones peaking day 37. The main location of contracting CD4+ clones was CM and EM, and that of contracting CD8+ clones was EMRA. A balance of CD4 and CD8 characterized clones contracting day 15 to 85, whereas later expanders leaned CD4+.

The CDR3 has 12 residues. Germline assignment: CDR1 KGHSH and CDR2 LQKENI. The V end was cut by 3 bases, the J end by 7 bases, with 9 bases between. As to this clonotype: Its target is unknown.

After 5'RACE with constant-segment primers, TCR alpha and TCR beta cDNA libraries carrying sample barcodes and UMIs were obtained. MiXCR was run by TCRdb on the 5' RACE reads, yielding one entry per CDR3 protein. Of 450,000 to 650,000 distinct CDR3 sequences listed, just over 20% were seen once; the top ten hold approximately 13%. This TCR was sampled from an adult woman who had mild COVID-19 (a few samples of this study predate the infection). Cell type and time point are not known. The rearrangement uses TRBV18 and TRBJ1-1; D is unresolved. Sequenced sample: PBMCs or a T cell subset sorted from them (not recorded which). In nucleotides, the CDR3 is TGTGCCAGCTCACCGAAGACGGATGAAGCTTTCTTT. Translation gives CASSPKTDEAFF.